This is a list of T cell receptor beta chains from one sample in a study of human T cells and chemical hapten exposure. TCRdb re-analysed the RACE reads in MiXCR, keeping a single row per CDR3 protein. The sample holds 85,000 to 100,000 distinct CDR3 sequences, 25% to 30% seen once. The input for sequencing was whole blood, taken in connection with sensitization to the hapten diphenylcyclopropenone (DPC). These receptors all come from a man aged 40-50 years with alopecia areata. Some clones in this sample may be carry-over from other donors' samples. Each CDR3 is given without its conserved first and last residue. The D gene is left open where the match is weak.

V gene	D gene	J gene	CDR3 protein
TRBV28	.	TRBJ2-6	ATGHRAALSGANVLT
TRBV27	TRBD1	TRBJ1-6	ASQDRDNSPLH
TRBV6-2/TRBV6-3	TRBD2	TRBJ2-7	ASSQHSGRVYEQY
TRBV6-6	TRBD1	TRBJ1-2	ASSFRDSLYGYT
TRBV27	.	TRBJ2-1	ASSLGRNLRNEQF
TRBV28	TRBD2	TRBJ2-1	ASRTSGNEQF
TRBV3-1	TRBD1	TRBJ1-6	ASSQGTGRNSPLH
TRBV28	TRBD1	TRBJ1-6	ASTDPQGAYNSPLH
TRBV7-2	.	TRBJ2-7	ASSPWDNEQY
TRBV6-6	.	TRBJ2-7	AGRDSLSYEQY
TRBV12-3/TRBV12-4	.	TRBJ2-5	ASRGSGPETQY
TRBV29-1	.	TRBJ1-2	SVDGHDGYT
TRBV28	.	TRBJ1-1	ASSGRFEAF
TRBV20-1	.	TRBJ2-1	SARSLRGNEQF
TRBV7-2	TRBD2	TRBJ2-3	ASSRSWTSGRRPTDTQY
TRBV7-2	.	TRBJ2-7	ASSLEGLAPYEQY
TRBV7-9	.	TRBJ2-3	ASSLFGQGRRGDTQY
TRBV7-7	TRBD1	TRBJ2-3	ASSPGQSTDTQY
TRBV7-2	.	TRBJ2-3	ASRPRGGALTDTQY
TRBV12-3/TRBV12-4	TRBD1	TRBJ1-1	ASNIGGLGNTEAF
TRBV28	TRBD2	TRBJ2-5	ASSLRAGKETQY
TRBV6-5	.	TRBJ1-4	ASSPTNEKLF
TRBV20-1	.	TRBJ1-5	SAREASRGNSNQPQH
TRBV2	.	TRBJ1-3	ASRTRSGNTIY
TRBV7-6	TRBD2	TRBJ2-1	ASSLVSGRSNEQF
TRBV3-1	.	TRBJ2-1	ASSFMGWGQF
TRBV28	TRBD1	TRBJ1-6	ASRQGTGALSPLH
TRBV5-1	.	TRBJ2-1	ASANRGDALGEQF
TRBV7-9	TRBD1	TRBJ2-7	ASSFGTDYEQY
TRBV27	TRBD2	TRBJ2-1	ASSLLPLTSGLNYNEQF
TRBV10-3	.	TRBJ1-6	AISSEANSPLH
TRBV10-3	TRBD2	TRBJ2-3	AISGGRSTDTQY
TRBV6-1	.	TRBJ2-1	ASRPSTGSNEQF
TRBV7-9	.	TRBJ2-1	ASSFGWSSYNEQF
TRBV20-1	.	TRBJ1-3	SARDLVTGNTIY
TRBV28	TRBD1	TRBJ1-3	ASSRQGTSSGNTIY
TRBV28	TRBD1	TRBJ2-3	ASRPTGGLVKDTQY
TRBV6-5	TRBD1	TRBJ2-1	ASSYSGQGILYGEQF
TRBV18	.	TRBJ2-1	ASSPRQGNSYNEQF
TRBV7-3	TRBD2	TRBJ2-7	ASSPDGRGRAHEQY
TRBV20-1	.	TRBJ2-6	SAVRILGTNVLT
TRBV7-8	.	TRBJ2-7	ASSLSGVTSGGQY
TRBV12-3/TRBV12-4	TRBD1	TRBJ1-4	ASRYDRGRSEKLF
TRBV9	TRBD2	TRBJ2-7	ASSARRAGVEQY
TRBV6-1	.	TRBJ1-6	ASAGRGGSYNSPLH
TRBV28	TRBD1	TRBJ2-2	ASSLSPRTYRGPYTGELF
TRBV20-1	.	TRBJ1-5	SARDFGGFNQPQH
TRBV5-6	TRBD1	TRBJ2-1	ASSLFTGGPYNEQF
TRBV28	.	TRBJ2-7	ASSLPISYEQY
TRBV6-2/TRBV6-3	TRBD2	TRBJ2-5	ASSFSKTSGSRETQY
TRBV24-1	TRBD2	TRBJ2-1	ATSDTGTSGSRDEQF
TRBV6-5	TRBD1	TRBJ1-2	ASRQGGNNYGYT
TRBV6-1	.	TRBJ2-7	ASNLLGSYEQY
TRBV7-8	.	TRBJ2-5	ASSLEGWQETQY
TRBV27	TRBD1	TRBJ2-7	ASSLRPGTGVQQY
TRBV20-1	.	TRBJ1-6	SARWSSYNSPLH
TRBV15	TRBD2	TRBJ2-5	ATSRDRTSGPQETQY